The 29 T cell receptor beta chains reported below all come from one sample, sequenced in a study of blood T cell repertoires in COVID-19. Some clones are missing from TCRdb's copy, which holds only in-frame ones; the method was immunoSEQ multiplex PCR. Of approximately 50,000 clones in the sample, less than 90% were seen once. The sequenced sample was peripheral blood. Receptors were obtained from a human donor in a cohort sampled during active COVID-19.

This sequence joins TRBV30 and TRBJ1-1; 8 bases agree with TRBD1. Germline CDR1 is GTSNPN and CDR2 is SVGIG (reference sequence). This CDR3 is 15 amino acids long. The V and J ends lost 3 bases and 5 bases, in that order; junction bases with no gene match: 11. CDR3 amino acids: CAWSSGGGWWTEAFF. CDR3 bases: TGTGCCTGGAGCTCAGGGGGCGGTTGGTGGACTGAAGCTTTCTTT.

The chain joins TRBV2 to TRBJ1-6; D not resolved. Germline lookup yields CDR1 SNHLY and CDR2 FYNNEI. Trimming took 5 bases from V and 0 from J, leaving 5 bases between them. This CDR3 has 14 residues. CDR3 sequence (DNA): TGTGCCAGCAGTCCAGGCTCCTATAATTCACCCCTCCACTTT. This gives the protein CASSPGSYNSPLHF.

This clone was detected a few times. The V and J genes are TRBV7-2 and TRBJ2-2; 7 nucleotides align to TRBD1. Germline-derived CDR1 and CDR2 are SGHTA and FQGNSA. The V segment lost 3 bases and the J segment 7 bases; nucleotides outside the gene matches: 8. The CDR3 covers 15 residues. The CDR3 reads CASSLGQSSLGELFF. The CDR3 region has the DNA TGTGCCAGCAGCTTGGGACAGTCCTCCCTCGGGGAGCTGTTTTTT. Variable domain in full (rest from reference TRBV7-2 and TRBJ2-2): GAGVSQSPSNKVTEKGKDVELRCDPISGHTALYWYRQSLGQGLEFLIYFQGNSAPDKSGLPSDRFSAERTGGSVSTLTIQRTQQEDSAVYLCASSLGQSSLGELFFGEGSRLTVL.

The chain combines TRBV28 with TRBJ2-5; 11 nucleotides match TRBD2. The CDR3 has 15 amino acids. Germline trimming cut 8 bases from V and 4 bases from J; bases unmatched to any gene: 9. The germline V gene encodes CDR1 MDHEN and CDR2 SYDVKM. The chain's CDR3 is CASALAGGPGETQYF. CDR3 bases: TGTGCCAGCGCCTTAGCGGGAGGGCCTGGAGAGACCCAGTACTTC.

The chain carries TRBV19 and TRBJ2-2; 7 bases are shared with TRBD2. This CDR3 region has 16 residues. Trimming cost V 2 bases and J 8 bases; bases outside gene matches: 11. Germline V gene sequence: CDR1 LNHDA, CDR2 SQIVND (reference sequence). The CDR3 DNA follows: TGTGCCAGTAGTATATACGGCGGGAGAGAGTCGGGGGAGCTGTTTTTT. Translation: CASSIYGGRESGELFF.

This rearrangement joins TRBV23-1 to TRBJ1-5, with TRBD1 matching over 7 bases. TRBV23-1 has ORF status, its function being uncertain. The CDR3 consists of 15 residues. V lost 4 bases to trimming and J lost 2 bases; unmatched junction nucleotides: 5. CDR3 protein: CASSLRGRGNQPQHF. The CDR3 coding sequence is TGCGCCAGCAGTCTTAGGGGGCGCGGCAATCAGCCCCAGCATTTT.

Concerning this clone: Relative to the germline gene, one junction end is altered; a read error may explain this. The chain combines TRBV5-1 with TRBJ1-2, with D unresolved. Germline V CDR1 and CDR2: SGHRS, YFSETQ. The CDR3 has 12 amino acids. The CDR3, as DNA: TGCGCCAGCAGCACTGTCAACTCTGGCTACACCTTC. Translating gives CASSTVNSGYTF.

The table lists this clone with a few counts. V usage is TRBV7-9 and J usage is TRBJ1-3, with D maybe TRBD1 (6 bases). V gave up 5 bases and J gave up 4 bases, with 15 bases separating them. This CDR3 is 15 amino acids long. Germline V CDR1 and CDR2: SEHNR, FQNEAQ (reference sequence). The CDR3 nucleotides read TGTGCCAGCAGCCCCAGAGGGACAACGGGAAACACCATATATTTT. Its protein product is CASSPRGTTGNTIYF.

The V gene is TRBV9, the J gene TRBJ2-1, with TRBD2 matching over 9 bases. J lost 7 bases, V lost 2 bases, and 7 bases had no gene match. The length of the CDR3 is 15 residues. Germline assignment: CDR1 SGDLS and CDR2 YYNGEE. The CDR3 nucleotides read TGTGCCAGCAGCGTGGGCGGGAGGGCCGGAAATGAGCAGTTCTTC. Translating gives CASSVGGRAGNEQFF.

This clone came up a few times. CDR3 DNA sequence: TGCGCCAGCAGCTTCATAGGGGGAAAAGAGACCCAGTACTTC. This encodes CASSFIGGKETQYF. The chain has TRBV5-1 and TRBJ2-5, with D perhaps TRBD1 (6 bases). Germline CDR1 and CDR2: SGHRS and YFSETQ. V was clipped by 2 bases and J by 3 bases, with 11 bases between them. The CDR3 runs 14 residues.

CDR3 amino acids: CASSPSRGDRRFLYEQYF. The CDR3 region has the DNA TGTGCCAGCTCCCCTTCAAGAGGGGACAGGAGGTTTCTCTACGAGCAGTACTTC. V usage is TRBV18 and J usage is TRBJ2-7; 8 bases align to TRBD1. CDR3 size: 18 residues. Germline V lookup: CDR1 KGHSH, CDR2 LQKENI. With V trimmed by 6 bases and J by 3 bases, 19 bases remained unmatched.

The chain is built from TRBV27 and TRBJ1-6, with a tentative D call TRBD1 (5 bases). V shed 0 bases and J shed 10 bases, with 10 bases lying between them. Germline assignment: CDR1 MNHEY and CDR2 SMNVEV (reference sequence). CDR3 length: 14 residues. The CDR3 region is CASSLSWGVSPLHF. CDR3 nucleotides: TGTGCCAGCAGTTTATCGTGGGGGGTATCACCCCTCCACTTT.

The J gene is TRBJ2-7, the V gene TRBV15; possibly TRBD2 for D (5 bases). The germline CDR1 and CDR2 sequences are LNHNV and YYDKDF (reference sequence). V dropped 0 bases and J dropped 5 bases, with 23 bases sitting between them. The length of the CDR3 is 18 residues. CDR3 in DNA: TGTGCCACCAGCAGAGATTTAATAGCGCTTCGGGTTGGTAACGAGCAGTACTTC. Translated: CATSRDLIALRVGNEQYF.

This chain joins TRBV3-1 (or the pseudogene TRBV3-2) and TRBJ2-5; 9 bases map to TRBD1. The CDR3 length is 15 residues. J lost 5 bases, V lost 1 base, and 5 bases had no gene match. Germline V gene lookup returns CDR1 LGHDT and CDR2 YNNKEL (reference sequence). CDR3 protein: CASSQARQGGETQYF. The CDR3, as DNA: TGTGCCAGCAGCCAAGCACGACAGGGGGGGGAGACCCAGTACTTC.

The J gene is TRBJ2-5, the V gene TRBV21-1; TRBD1, the table's D call, was not compared with the DNA. TRBV21-1 is noted as a pseudogene. The length of the CDR3 is 14 residues. The CDR3, as DNA: TGTGCCAGCAGCTCCCGGACAGGCCTCGTGACCCAGTACTTC. Its protein is CASSSRTGLVTQYF.

V is TRBV6-5 and J is TRBJ2-7; 12 bases match TRBD2. J lost 1 base, V lost 2 bases, and 0 bases had no gene match. Germline loops: CDR1 MNHEY, CDR2 SVGAGI. This CDR3 region has 15 residues. This chain's CDR3 is CASSYGLAGSYEQYF. The CDR3 region has the DNA TGTGCCAGCAGTTACGGACTAGCGGGATCCTACGAGCAGTACTTC.

The rearrangement links TRBV29-1 to TRBJ2-2; 8 bases match TRBD2. The CDR3 contains 16 residues. The V and J ends lost 7 bases and 3 bases, in that order; junction bases with no gene match: 13. From germline, CDR1 is SQVTM and CDR2 ANQGSEA. CDR3: CSATGTGGGHTGELFF. CDR3 nucleotide sequence: TGCAGCGCCACGGGGACGGGAGGGGGTCACACCGGGGAGCTGTTTTTT.

The chain couples TRBV2 to TRBJ2-1; maybe TRBD2 (6 bases). Germline CDR1 is SNHLY and CDR2 is FYNNEI. V was shortened by 2 bases and J by 0 bases, with 8 bases between the two germline ends. This CDR3 has 15 residues. The CDR3 is CASSESGSSYNEQFF. For the CDR3, the DNA is TGTGCCAGCAGTGAATCCGGGAGCTCCTACAATGAGCAGTTCTTC.

This chain connects TRBV7-2 to TRBJ1-2; tentatively, D is TRBD1 (5 bases). The CDR3 has 13 residues. Trimming took off 4 bases at V and 4 bases at J, with 10 bases between the two ends. Germline loops: CDR1 SGHTA, CDR2 FQGNSA. The CDR3 reads CASSYDSAYGYTF. The CDR3 bases are TGTGCCAGCAGCTATGACAGCGCCTATGGCTACACCTTC.

The CDR3, as DNA: TGTGCCATCAGTGGCGGGTTCTCTGGAAACACCATATATTTT. Translating gives CAISGGFSGNTIYF. The J gene is TRBJ1-3, the V gene TRBV10-3; D is undetermined. V lost 4 bases and J 0 bases, leaving 7 bases between the germline ends. The V gene's germline CDR1 is ENHRY and CDR2 SYGVKD. CDR3 length: 14 amino acids.

This clone has only a few counts. The chain combines TRBV12-3 or TRBV12-4 with TRBJ1-6; TRBD1 might be the D (5 bases). Trimming removed 5 bases from V and 8 bases from J, with 10 bases in between. This CDR3 region has 13 residues. In DNA form, the CDR3 reads TGTGCCAGCAGTGGACAACAGGATTCACCCCTCCACTTT. It codes for CASSGQQDSPLHF.

The V call is TRBV19, the J call TRBJ2-3; TRBD2 matches 8 bases. Germline assignment: CDR1 LNHDA and CDR2 SQIVND (reference sequence). V gave up 3 bases and J gave up 4 bases; unmatched junction bases: 9. The CDR3 is 16 residues long. The DNA of the CDR3 is TGTGCCAGTAGTATTGGAAGCGGGAGTCCCCCAGATACGCAGTATTTT. It translates to CASSIGSGSPPDTQYF.

The chain is built from TRBV18 and TRBJ1-5, with 8 bases aligning to TRBD1. This CDR3 has 15 amino acids. CDR1 and CDR2 from the germline V gene are KGHSH and LQKENI. The ends lost 2 bases at V and 5 bases at J; junction bases unmatched: 5. The CDR3 loop reads CASSPGQGSDQPQHF. CDR3 DNA sequence: TGTGCCAGCTCACCAGGACAGGGAAGCGATCAGCCCCAGCATTTT.

The chain carries TRBV6-6 and TRBJ2-1; 10 bases fit TRBD2. The CDR3 sequence is 16 residues long. The germline V gene encodes CDR1 MNHNY and CDR2 SVGAGI (reference sequence). The J segment lost 0 bases and the V segment lost 6 bases, leaving 5 bases of the junction unmatched. The CDR3 nucleotides read TGTGCCAGCAGCGGTCTAGCGGGAGACTCCTACAATGAGCAGTTCTTC. Translating it yields CASSGLAGDSYNEQFF.

The chain carries TRBV6-2 or TRBV6-3 and TRBJ2-2; D unclear. The germline V gene has CDR1 MNHEY and CDR2 SVGEGT. The CDR3 sequence is 14 residues long. The germline V and J ends were trimmed by 4 bases and 1 base, with 7 bases remaining between them. In DNA form, the CDR3 reads TGTGCCAGCAGTTTGTCAGGGAACACCGGGGAGCTGTTTTTT. Residues: CASSLSGNTGELFF.

The rearrangement links TRBV28 to TRBJ2-7, with TRBD1 matching over 7 bases. Germline assignment: CDR1 MDHEN and CDR2 SYDVKM. The ends lost 8 bases at V and 6 bases at J; junction bases unmatched: 7. CDR3 length equals 12 residues. This CDR3 reads CASRTTGAEQYF. The CDR3 DNA reads TGTGCCAGCCGAACAACAGGGGCCGAGCAGTACTTC.

The chain has TRBV18 and TRBJ2-1, with 11 nucleotides matching TRBD2. The CDR3 extends over 15 amino acids. The ends lost 5 bases at V and 6 bases at J; junction bases unmatched: 6. In germline, CDR1 is KGHSH, CDR2 LQKENI. CDR3 in DNA: TGTGCCAGCTCAGAAACTAGCGGGAGCGGCAATGAGCAGTTCTTC. Its translation: CASSETSGSGNEQFF.

The DNA for the CDR3 is TGTGCCAGCTCAAACAGGGGGTATAATTCACCCCTCCACTTT. It specifies CASSNRGYNSPLHF. This chain uses TRBV19 with TRBJ1-6; 8 bases line up with TRBD1. Germline V gene sequence: CDR1 LNHDA, CDR2 SQIVND (reference sequence). This CDR3 region has 14 residues. V gave up 9 bases and J gave up 4 bases; unmatched junction bases: 5.

The genes are TRBV28 and TRBJ2-1, with 7 bases aligning to TRBD2. CDR1 MDHEN and CDR2 SYDVKM come from the germline V gene. This CDR3 spans 19 amino acids. Trimming at V came to 1 base and at J to 2 bases, leaving 14 bases not matched to a gene. This chain's CDR3 is CASSLYYGRGTSPYNEQFF. CDR3 sequence (DNA): TGTGCCAGCAGTTTATATTACGGGCGGGGGACTTCCCCCTACAATGAGCAGTTCTTC.